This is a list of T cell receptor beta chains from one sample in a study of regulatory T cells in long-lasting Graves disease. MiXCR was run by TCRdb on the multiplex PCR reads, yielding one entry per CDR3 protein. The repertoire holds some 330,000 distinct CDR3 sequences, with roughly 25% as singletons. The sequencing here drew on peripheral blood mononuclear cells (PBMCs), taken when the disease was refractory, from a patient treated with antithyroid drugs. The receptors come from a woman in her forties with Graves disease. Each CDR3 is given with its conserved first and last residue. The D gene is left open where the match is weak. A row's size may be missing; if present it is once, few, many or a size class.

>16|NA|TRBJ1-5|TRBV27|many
TGTGCCAGCAGTCGCGGGACCGGGGCATCCCATCAGCCCCAGCATTTT
CASSRGTGASHQPQHF
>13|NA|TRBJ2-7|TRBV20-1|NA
TGCAGTGCTAGAGATCGTGTTGACGGGGAGCAGTACTTC
CSARDRVDGEQYF
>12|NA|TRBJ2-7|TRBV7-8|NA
TGTGCCAGCAGCTTGGGAGGAATCGAGCAGTACTTC
CASSLGGIEQYF
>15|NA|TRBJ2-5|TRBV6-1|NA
TGTGCCAGCAGGGTCGATGGAGCGGTCCCAGAGACCCAGTACTTC
CASRVDGAVPETQYF
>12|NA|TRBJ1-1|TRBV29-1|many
TGCGTAGTCCGGGGACTGAACACTGAAGCTTTCTTT
CVVRGLNTEAFF
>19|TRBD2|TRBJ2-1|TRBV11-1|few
TGTGCCAGCAGCTTAGAATTCACTAGCGGGAATCTGTTTTGGTATGAGCAGTTCTTC
CASSLEFTSGNLFWYEQFF
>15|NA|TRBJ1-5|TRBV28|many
TGTGCCAGCAGTTTCAGTCACCAACCTTATCAGCCCCAGCATTTT
CASSFSHQPYQPQHF
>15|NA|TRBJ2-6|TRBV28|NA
TGCGCCAGCAGCCAAGACCGCTCTGGGGCCAACGTCCTGACTTTC
CASSQDRSGANVLTF
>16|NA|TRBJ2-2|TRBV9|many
TGTGCCAGCAGCGTAGACCCGTATATTTACACCGGGGAGCTGTTTTTT
CASSVDPYIYTGELFF
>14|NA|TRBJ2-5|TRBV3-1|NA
TGTGCCAGCAGCCAAGGAGTCTTGTTTGAGACCCAGTACTTC
CASSQGVLFETQYF
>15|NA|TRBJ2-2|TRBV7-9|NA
TGTGCCAGCAGCTTAGGCAGGAGTTGGGCCGGGGAGCTGTTTTTT
CASSLGRSWAGELFF
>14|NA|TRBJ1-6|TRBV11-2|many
TGTGCCAGCAGCCCCACAGGGACCGGTTCACCCCTCCACTTT
CASSPTGTGSPLHF
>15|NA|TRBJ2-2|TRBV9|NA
TGTGCCAGCGGGTTTGGAGCGTCGAACACCGGGGAGCTGTTTTTT
CASGFGASNTGELFF
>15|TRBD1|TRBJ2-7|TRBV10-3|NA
TGTGCCATCAGTGAGTCTGGGACAGGGGCCTACGAGCAGTACTTC
CAISESGTGAYEQYF
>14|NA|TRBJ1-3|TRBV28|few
TGTGCCAGCAGTTTAATACAGGGCGGAAACACCATATATTTT
CASSLIQGGNTIYF
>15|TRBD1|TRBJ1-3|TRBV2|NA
TGTGCCAGCAGACGACAGGGGGCGAGTGGAAACACCATATATTTT
CASRRQGASGNTIYF